This T cell receptor (beta chain) comes out of a study of blood T cell repertoires in COVID-19. Study-level background: T cells, B-cell-depleted T cells, or PBMCs supplied cDNA or gDNA.

This clone has just a few counts. The table came from immunoSEQ multiplex PCR; TCRdb's copy has only in-frame clones and leaves some out. The sample has more than 200,000 clones, 83% seen once. The CDR3 runs to 14 residues. CDR1 and CDR2 (germline): MDHEN, SYDVKM. V was pared by 2 bases and J by 9 bases, with 16 bases between. The rearrangement links TRBV28 to TRBJ1-1, with D perhaps matching TRBD1 (5 bases). The sequenced sample was peripheral blood. The sequence was collected from a woman in her 40s with active or convalescent COVID-19. The CDR3 nucleotides are TGTGCCAGCAGTTTAGTTTGGGGGGACCCTAAAGCTTTCTTT. Protein sequence: CASSLVWGDPKAFF.